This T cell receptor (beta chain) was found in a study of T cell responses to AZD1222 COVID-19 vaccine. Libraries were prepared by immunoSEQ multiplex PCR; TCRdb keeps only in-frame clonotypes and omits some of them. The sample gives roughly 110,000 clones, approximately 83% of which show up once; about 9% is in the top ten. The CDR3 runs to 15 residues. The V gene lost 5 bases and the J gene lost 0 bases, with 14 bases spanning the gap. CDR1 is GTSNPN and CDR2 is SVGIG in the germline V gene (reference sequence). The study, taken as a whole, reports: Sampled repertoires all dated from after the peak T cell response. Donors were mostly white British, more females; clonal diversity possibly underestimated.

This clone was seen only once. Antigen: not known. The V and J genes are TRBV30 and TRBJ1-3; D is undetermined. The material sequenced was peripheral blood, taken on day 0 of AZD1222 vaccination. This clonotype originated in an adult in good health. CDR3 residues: CAWAELGYSGNTIYF. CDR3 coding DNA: TGTGCCTGGGCAGAATTAGGATACTCTGGAAACACCATATATTTT.